The next 15 T cell receptor beta chains were all read from a single sample in a study of human T cells and chemical hapten exposure. Time point denoted: pre-sensitization, week 0. Treatment defined: therapeutic diphenylcyclopropenone sensitization with weekly scalp DPC. Using its own MiXCR run on the RACE reads, TCRdb lists one record per CDR3 protein. The sample has roughly 380,000 distinct CDR3 sequences, roughly 5% seen once. Sequenced here: whole blood, sampled in connection with sensitization to the hapten diphenylcyclopropenone (DPC). The origin of the receptors is a woman aged 45-65 years with alopecia areata. Some clones in this sample may be carry-over from other donors' samples.

This clonotype was found many times. The CDR3 is CASSPDRFPTTDTQYF. The CDR3 DNA follows: TGTGCCAGCAGCCCTGACAGATTTCCCACCACAGATACGCAGTATTTT. The chain is built from TRBV7-9 and TRBJ2-3; D is perhaps TRBD1 (5 bases). V gave up 5 bases and J gave up 2 bases, with 17 bases separating them. CDR1 SEHNR and CDR2 FQNEAQ come from the germline V gene (reference sequence). The CDR3 totals 16 residues.

The chain joins TRBV24-1 to TRBJ2-3; 8 bases map to TRBD1. CDR1 is KGHDR and CDR2 is SFDVKD in the germline V gene. The V and J ends lost 0 bases and 0 bases, in that order; junction bases with no gene match: 7. The CDR3 has 18 residues. The CDR3 region is CATSDLQAGGLSTDTQYF. For the CDR3, the DNA is TGTGCCACCAGTGATTTGCAGGCAGGGGGCTTGAGCACAGATACGCAGTATTTT.

Many counts were recorded for this clonotype. The rearrangement uses TRBV27 and TRBJ1-1; tentative D call: TRBD1 (5 bases). V was trimmed by 2 bases and J by 0 bases, leaving 7 bases between them. Per the germline V gene, CDR1 is MNHEY and CDR2 is SMNVEV (reference sequence). The CDR3 covers 14 residues. DNA of the CDR3: TGTGCCAGCAGTTTACAGGGCATGAACACTGAAGCTTTCTTT. Protein sequence: CASSLQGMNTEAFF.

For this clonotype: One end of the junction varies from germline; a read error may be responsible. The chain is built from TRBV12-3 or TRBV12-4 and TRBJ2-7; TRBD1 matches at 7 bases. The CDR3 runs to 11 residues. The CDR3 here is CASSRDRAEHF. Written as DNA, the CDR3 is TGTGCCAGCAGCCGCGACAGGGCGGAACATTTC.

This chain connects TRBV28 to TRBJ1-3, with D unresolved. V shed 5 bases and J shed 4 bases, with 9 bases lying between them. The CDR3 has 13 residues. Germline CDR1 is MDHEN and CDR2 is SYDVKM. In DNA, the CDR3 is TGTGCCAGCAGTGACGGGTCAGGAAACACCATATATTTT. The encoded protein is CASSDGSGNTIYF.

V usage is TRBV28 and J usage is TRBJ2-1; the D is unclear. This CDR3 region has 13 residues. V shed 7 bases and J shed 9 bases, with 16 bases lying between them. Germline V gene lookup returns CDR1 MDHEN and CDR2 SYDVKM. CDR3 bases: TGTGCCAGCATGAGTAACCCCCTGGGTGAGCAGTTCTTC. Translating it yields CASMSNPLGEQFF.

V and J are TRBV28 and TRBJ2-3, with a possible D match to TRBD2 (6 bases). Germline lookup yields CDR1 MDHEN and CDR2 SYDVKM. The V and J ends lost 6 bases and 5 bases respectively, with 15 bases between them. The CDR3 spans 14 residues. Here the CDR3 DNA reads TGTGCCAGCAGCCGATTGGAGGGTATAGATACGCAGTATTTT. Amino acids: CASSRLEGIDTQYF. Variable domain in full (rest from reference TRBV28 and TRBJ2-3): DVKVTQSSRYLVKRTGEKVFLECVQDMDHENMFWYRQDPGLGLRLIYFSYDVKMKEKGDIPEGYSVSREKKERFSLILESASTNQTSMYLCASSRLEGIDTQYFGPGTRLTVL.

This clonotype was picked up a small number of times. The chain is built from TRBV27 and TRBJ2-3; no reliable D call. The germline V and J ends were trimmed by 2 bases and 8 bases, with 14 bases remaining between them. Germline CDR1 reads MNHEY; CDR2 reads SMNVEV (reference sequence). This CDR3 is 14 amino acids long. CDR3 amino acids: CASSLDPQGRTQYF. CDR3 nucleotide sequence: TGTGCCAGCAGTTTAGACCCCCAAGGACGTACGCAGTATTTT.

This clonotype was observed at least ten times. This chain uses TRBV4-3 with TRBJ2-7; TRBD2 aligns across 9 bases. Losses at the gene ends were 0 bases for V and 3 bases for J; bases not matched to a gene: 9. CDR1 and CDR2 (germline): LGHNA, YSLEER. This CDR3 is 17 amino acids long. This CDR3 is CASSQDLPTSGLYEQYF. The CDR3 DNA reads as TGCGCCAGCAGCCAAGACCTGCCGACTAGCGGACTCTACGAGCAGTACTTC.

This clonotype was observed a handful of times. The chain joins TRBV12-3 or TRBV12-4 to TRBJ2-1; no definite D call. The CDR3 is 15 residues long. The V end lost 4 bases, the J end lost 2 bases, and 12 bases lay between the germline ends. The CDR3 DNA sequence: TGTGCCAGCAGTTCAATCCGACGGACCTACAATGAGCAGTTCTTC. Amino acids: CASSSIRRTYNEQFF.

Many counts were recorded for this clonotype. This chain joins TRBV18 and TRBJ1-2, with D uncertain. This CDR3 spans 12 amino acids. V lost 8 bases to trimming and J lost 0 bases, with 7 bases between them. Germline lookup yields CDR1 KGHSH and CDR2 LQKENI. The CDR3 region has the DNA TGTGCCAGCCGTGACTCTAACTATGGCTACACCTTC. Protein: CASRDSNYGYTF. Drawing the rest from reference TRBV18 and TRBJ1-2, the complete variable domain is NAGVMQNPRHLVRRRGQEARLRCSPMKGHSHVYWYRQLPEEGLKFMVYLQKENIIDESGMPKERFSAEFPKEGPSILRIQQVVRGDSAAYFCASRDSNYGYTFGSGTRLTVV.

Only a few counts were recorded for this clonotype. The gene calls are TRBV7-3 and TRBJ2-3; 9 bases fit TRBD2. The V segment lost 3 bases and the J segment 2 bases; nucleotides outside the gene matches: 3. From germline, CDR1 is SGHTA and CDR2 FQGTGA. The CDR3 is made up of 15 amino acids. The CDR3 region is CASSLTSGPTDTQYF. The CDR3 nucleotides are TGTGCCAGCAGCTTGACTAGCGGCCCCACAGATACGCAGTATTTT.

This clonotype was counted between two and nine times. The chain is built from TRBV5-1 and TRBJ1-2, with 8 bases fitting TRBD1. Per germline, CDR1 SGHRS and CDR2 YFSETQ. V gave up 5 bases and J gave up 5 bases; unmatched junction bases: 5. CDR3 length equals 13 residues. CDR3 region: CASRGQASYGYTF. In DNA form, the CDR3 reads TGCGCCAGCAGGGGACAGGCCTCTTATGGCTACACCTTC.

This clonotype was counted a few times. The chain uses TRBV5-4 and TRBJ2-1, with D perhaps TRBD1 or TRBD2 (5 bases each). Trimming pared 4 bases from V and 0 bases from J, leaving 14 bases between. This CDR3 has 16 amino acids. CDR1 and CDR2 from the germline V gene are SGHNT and YYREEE (reference sequence). Here the CDR3 reads CASSPPGTSSYNEQFF. For the CDR3, the DNA is TGTGCCAGCAGCCCCCCGGGGACGAGCTCCTACAATGAGCAGTTCTTC.

This clonotype has only a few counts. The genes are TRBV29-1 and TRBJ1-2, with D unresolved. V lost 0 bases to trimming and J lost 2 bases, with 10 bases between them. The CDR3 contains 14 residues. From germline, CDR1 is SQVTM and CDR2 ANQGSEA. CDR3 sequence (DNA): TGCAGCGTTGAAGAGGGAGTAGAGAACTATGGCTACACCTTC. Translating gives CSVEEGVENYGYTF. Using reference TRBV29-1 and TRBJ1-2 for the parts outside the CDR3, the full variable domain is SAVISQKPSRDICQRGTSLTIQCQVDSQVTMMFWYRQQPGQSLTLIATANQGSEATYESGFVIDKFPISRPNLTFSTLTVSNMSPEDSSIYLCSVEEGVENYGYTFGSGTRLTVV.